The clone carrying this T cell receptor (beta chain) was observed a few times. Its antigen is currently unknown. This sample was included in a study of Ad26.COV2.S vaccination and SARS-CoV-2 variants. General study findings and limits: Placebo recipients trailed vaccine recipients in spike-specific TCR breadth. In TCR breadth and depth analyses, total T cell responses may have been underestimated.

Germline lookup yields CDR1 LNHDA and CDR2 SQIVND (reference sequence). CDR3 length: 15 amino acids. Deletions cut 0 bases from V and 7 bases from J, with 13 bases between. Libraries were prepared by immunoSEQ multiplex PCR; TCRdb keeps only in-frame clonotypes and omits some of them. There are around 250,000 clones in the sample; 87% occur only once, and approximately 3% lies in the top ten. Stated treatment: around 19 received Ad26.COV2.S at low or high dose, single or two shots; about 5 received placebo; per-sample allocation not given. Following the first vaccine or placebo injection, samples were taken on day 63.

The chain has TRBV19 and TRBJ2-1; tentatively, D is TRBD2 (6 bases). This clonotype originated in a person aged 18 to 65 who received the Ad26.COV2.S COVID-19 vaccine or a placebo. This specimen consisted of peripheral blood, obtained in a trial of Ad26.COV2.S vaccine versus placebo. The CDR3 here is CASSIDPRLGNEQFF. The CDR3 DNA is TGTGCCAGTAGTATAGATCCGAGACTAGGAAATGAGCAGTTCTTC.